The next 24 T cell receptor beta chains were all read from a single sample in a study of blood T cell repertoires in COVID-19. Sequencing used immunoSEQ multiplex PCR; TCRdb keeps in-frame clones, though not all of them. The sample has around 94,000 clones, around 88% seen once; the top ten hold 1.5% to 2%. The sample was peripheral blood. The receptors were gathered from an elderly man with acute or convalescent COVID-19.

The chain recombines TRBV3-1 (or the pseudogene TRBV3-2) with TRBJ1-3; maybe TRBD1 (5 bases). The ends were cut back, 4 bases at V and 4 bases at J, with 11 bases in the middle. The CDR3 runs to 14 residues. Looked up from germline, CDR1 is LGHDT and CDR2 is YNNKEL (reference sequence). The CDR3 region has the DNA TGTGCCAGCAGCCTGCTCCAGGGAGGAAACACCATATATTTT. It translates to CASSLLQGGNTIYF.

This sequence joins TRBV6-5 and TRBJ1-6; D unresolved. Germline lookup yields CDR1 MNHEY and CDR2 SVGAGI. The CDR3 runs to 12 residues. Trimming cost V 8 bases and J 10 bases, with 12 bases left between them. The CDR3 reads CASAEGSSPLHF. CDR3 bases: TGTGCCAGCGCCGAAGGGAGCTCACCCCTCCACTTT.

This clone was seen just once. An end of the junction does not agree with germline; a read error may underlie this. The rearrangement joins TRBV7-7 to TRBJ2-7, with D hard to call. The CDR3 is made up of 13 amino acids. Germline CDR1 and CDR2: SSHAT and FNYEAQ (reference sequence). CDR3 sequence: CASSLQPSGEQYF. DNA of the CDR3: TGTGCTAGCAGCTTACAACCCTCGGGCGAGCAGTACTTC.

The J gene is TRBJ1-4, the V gene TRBV28; TRBD1 aligns across 7 bases. CDR1 is MDHEN and CDR2 is SYDVKM in the germline V gene. V was clipped by 2 bases and J by 6 bases; unmatched bases: 3. This CDR3 contains 14 residues. This chain's CDR3 is CASSLPGQDEKLFF. Here the CDR3 DNA reads TGTGCCAGCAGTTTACCTGGACAGGATGAAAAACTGTTTTTT.

This sequence joins TRBV15 and TRBJ2-3, with TRBD1 as a possible D gene (5 bases). There are 14 residues in the CDR3. CDR1 is LNHNV and CDR2 is YYDKDF in the germline V gene (reference sequence). V lost 0 bases and J lost 5, with 9 bases in between. The DNA for the CDR3 is TGTGCCACCAGCAGAGATCCTGACAGAGATACGCAGTATTTT. This gives the protein CATSRDPDRDTQYF.

The CDR3 DNA reads as TGTGCCAGAAGCTACGACAGGGACCGAACTTATACTGAAGCTTTCTTT. Translated: CARSYDRDRTYTEAFF. The gene calls are TRBV5-3 and TRBJ1-1; 7 bases agree with TRBD1. TRBV5-3 is assigned to the ORF class and has an uncertain function. This CDR3 spans 16 amino acids. V lost 3 bases to trimming and J lost 5 bases; unmatched junction nucleotides: 13.

J is TRBJ1-1 and V is TRBV6-5; D is possibly TRBD1 (5 bases). The CDR3 has 14 amino acids. CDR1 is MNHEY, CDR2 SVGAGI, per germline. V lost 2 bases and J lost 4, with 11 bases in between. The CDR3 nucleotides are TGTGCCAGCAGTTACAGGGGCCTTGGCACTGAAGCTTTCTTT. Its protein product is CASSYRGLGTEAFF.

This clone has a handful of counts. The rearrangement links TRBV10-1 to TRBJ2-1, with TRBD2 matching 13 bases. V shed 3 bases and J 5 bases; nucleotides not matched to a gene: 4. The germline V gene encodes CDR1 WNHNN and CDR2 SYGVQD (reference sequence). The CDR3 covers 16 residues. In DNA, the CDR3 is TGCGCCAGCAGTGACGGGGGACTAGCGGGAAACAATGAGCAGTTCTTC. This translates into CASSDGGLAGNNEQFF.

The V gene is TRBV29-1, the J gene TRBJ1-3; 9 nucleotides line up with TRBD1. This CDR3 contains 13 residues. Germline lookup yields CDR1 SQVTM and CDR2 ANQGSEA. V lost 3 bases, J lost 4 bases, and 1 base stayed unmatched. CDR3 in DNA: TGCAGCGTTGATGGACAGGGGGGAAACACCATATATTTT. This translates into CSVDGQGGNTIYF. The entire variable domain, with the rest obtained from reference TRBV29-1 and TRBJ1-3, is as follows: SAVISQKPSRDICQRGTSLTIQCQVDSQVTMMFWYRQQPGQSLTLIATANQGSEATYESGFVIDKFPISRPNLTFSTLTVSNMSPEDSSIYLCSVDGQGGNTIYFGEGSWLTVV.

The rearrangement joins TRBV19 to TRBJ2-2, with 13 positions matching TRBD2. The CDR3 spans 14 residues. The V gene's germline CDR1 is LNHDA and CDR2 SQIVND (reference sequence). With V trimmed by 10 bases and J by 15 bases, 14 bases remained unmatched. In DNA form, the CDR3 reads TGTGCCACCACCAACGGACTAGCGGGAGTTAGATTGTTTTTT. It translates to CATTNGLAGVRLFF. The variable domain in full, completed from reference TRBV19 and TRBJ2-2, reads DGGITQSPKYLFRKEGQNVTLSCEQNLNHDAMYWYRQDPGQGLRLIYYSQIVNDFQKGDIAEGYSVSREKKESFPLTVTSAQKNPTAFYLCATTNGLAGVRLFFGEGSRLTVL.

The chain carries TRBV5-1 and TRBJ2-3; 8 nucleotides line up with TRBD2. This CDR3 region has 14 residues. V lost 4 bases to trimming and J lost 1 base; unmatched junction nucleotides: 2. The V gene's germline CDR1 is SGHRS and CDR2 YFSETQ. The CDR3 sequence: CASSPGLGTDTQYF. Written as DNA, the CDR3 is TGCGCCAGCAGCCCGGGACTAGGCACAGATACGCAGTATTTT.

The chain couples TRBV28 to TRBJ2-1, with TRBD2 as a possible D gene (7 bases). The length of the CDR3 is 17 residues. Germline V gene sequence: CDR1 MDHEN, CDR2 SYDVKM. Trimming took off 6 bases at V and 0 bases at J, with 18 bases between the two ends. The CDR3 nucleotides are TGTGCCAGCAGATCTGAACAGGGACTAAGCTCCTACAATGAGCAGTTCTTC. Its protein is CASRSEQGLSSYNEQFF.

The chain links TRBV5-1 to TRBJ2-1; D uncertain. The CDR3 runs to 13 residues. CDR1 SGHRS and CDR2 YFSETQ come from the germline V gene. Trimming removed 1 base from V and 5 bases from J, with 7 bases in between. CDR3 sequence (DNA): TGCGCCAGCAGCTTGCCGTCTAACAATGAGCAGTTCTTC. Its translation is CASSLPSNNEQFF.

The CDR3 is CASSYQDRANTEAFF. In nucleotides, the CDR3 is TGTGCCAGCAGTTACCAGGACAGGGCGAACACTGAAGCTTTCTTT. The chain uses TRBV6-2 or TRBV6-3 and TRBJ1-1; 8 bases agree with TRBD1. The CDR3 is 15 amino acids. Germline V CDR1 and CDR2: MNHEY, SVGEGT. Unmatched junction bases numbered 3, after V lost 2 bases and J lost 1 base.

As DNA, the CDR3 is TGTGCCACCTTCCTCGGACAGGGGGCGCGAGGCTACACCTTC. It translates to CATFLGQGARGYTF. The chain joins TRBV28 to TRBJ1-2, with 11 positions matching TRBD1. Per germline, CDR1 MDHEN and CDR2 SYDVKM. With 10 bases clipped from V and 8 bases from J, the junction kept 12 bases outside the gene matches. CDR3 length: 14 residues.

In nucleotides, the CDR3 is TGTGCCAGCAGCTTAACTGATGGGCCCTACGAGCAGTACTTC. Its protein is CASSLTDGPYEQYF. The rearrangement uses TRBV7-9 and TRBJ2-7; D unclear. The CDR3 runs to 14 residues. Between the trimmed V and J ends, which lost 2 bases and 2 bases, there was a span of 10 bases. The V gene's germline CDR1 is SEHNR and CDR2 FQNEAQ (reference sequence).

This clone has only one observation. The rearrangement links TRBV2 to TRBJ1-4; D gene unclear. There are 15 residues in the CDR3. The V end was cut by 5 bases, the J end by 8 bases, with 18 bases between. Germline CDR1 reads SNHLY; CDR2 reads FYNNEI. CDR3 amino acids: CASSLTDPFREKLFF. DNA of the CDR3: TGTGCCAGCAGTCTTACAGATCCCTTTAGGGAAAAACTGTTTTTT.

The rearrangement joins TRBV28 to TRBJ1-5; no reliable D call. This CDR3 has 12 residues. V dropped 9 bases and J dropped 0 bases, with 6 bases sitting between them. Germline CDR1 is MDHEN and CDR2 is SYDVKM. CDR3 amino acids: CASRYSNQPQHF. CDR3 in DNA: TGTGCCAGTAGATATAGCAATCAGCCCCAGCATTTT.

The CDR3 here is CASNVQGGNSPLHF. In DNA, the CDR3 is TGTGCCAGCAATGTCCAGGGGGGCAATTCACCCCTCCACTTT. V gene TRBV6-1 combines with J gene TRBJ1-6; 7 bases align to TRBD1. With 7 bases clipped from V and 7 bases from J, the junction kept 7 bases outside the gene matches. This CDR3 has 14 residues. The germline V gene encodes CDR1 MNHNS and CDR2 SASEGT.

V usage is TRBV5-6 and J usage is TRBJ2-1; the match to TRBD2 covers 15 bases. CDR3 length: 16 residues. Losses at the gene ends were 3 bases for V and 4 bases for J; bases not matched to a gene: 2. Germline-derived CDR1 and CDR2 are SGHDT and YYEEEE. CDR3 amino acids: CASSYGLAGGYNEQFF. DNA for the CDR3: TGTGCCAGCAGCTATGGACTAGCGGGAGGGTACAATGAGCAGTTCTTC.

The chain links TRBV7-9 to TRBJ2-7, with unresolved D. This CDR3 is built from 14 residues. Germline V gene sequence: CDR1 SEHNR, CDR2 FQNEAQ (reference sequence). V gave up 1 base and J gave up 2 bases, with 9 bases separating them. CDR3 residues: CASSLVGRPYEQYF. CDR3 nucleotide sequence: TGTGCCAGCAGCTTAGTTGGGCGCCCCTACGAGCAGTACTTC. The variable domain in full, with the rest retrieved from reference TRBV7-9 and TRBJ2-7, is DTGVSQNPRHKITKRGQNVTFRCDPISEHNRLYWYRQTLGQGPEFLTYFQNEAQLEKSRLLSDRFSAERPKGSFSTLEIQRTEQGDSAMYLCASSLVGRPYEQYFGPGTRLTVT.

Here the CDR3 reads CATSRDRSGSYEQYF. The CDR3 nucleotides are TGTGCCACCAGCAGAGATCGCAGTGGTTCCTACGAGCAGTACTTC. V gene TRBV15 combines with J gene TRBJ2-7; D gene unclear. V dropped 0 bases and J dropped 1 base, with 10 bases sitting between them. This CDR3 comprises 15 residues. CDR1 and CDR2 from the germline V gene are LNHNV and YYDKDF (reference sequence).

This chain joins TRBV5-6 and TRBJ2-3, with 9 bases fitting TRBD2. The CDR3 runs 16 residues. With V trimmed by 1 base and J by 5 bases, 8 bases remained unmatched. Per the germline V gene, CDR1 is SGHDT and CDR2 is YYEEEE. The CDR3 sequence is CASSLRLAGSLDTQYF. The CDR3 DNA reads as TGTGCCAGCAGCTTGAGGCTAGCGGGAAGCTTAGATACGCAGTATTTT.

The chain has TRBV19 and TRBJ2-1, with a tentative D call TRBD2 (5 bases). Germline CDR1 is LNHDA and CDR2 is SQIVND (reference sequence). Trimming pared 4 bases from V and 0 bases from J, leaving 10 bases between. The CDR3 loop spans 15 amino acids. CDR3 in amino acids: CASSTSGSSYNEQFF. The DNA for the CDR3 is TGTGCCAGTAGTACAAGCGGATCCTCCTACAATGAGCAGTTCTTC.